Below, 21 T cell receptor beta chains from the same sample are listed, as sequenced in a study of blood T cell repertoires in COVID-19. Here immunoSEQ multiplex PCR was the method, and the copy in TCRdb shows in-frame clones only, minus some. The sample shows about 79,000 clones, about 89% of them seen only once. The sequenced material came from peripheral blood. The receptors stem from a man in his sixties or seventies with active or convalescent COVID-19.

The chain joins TRBV5-6 to TRBJ2-1; 8 bases are shared with TRBD2. CDR3 length: 15 amino acids. V shed 4 bases and J 3 bases; nucleotides not matched to a gene: 6. Germline V gives CDR1 SGHDT, CDR2 YYEEEE. CDR3 protein: CASSQTSGFYNEQFF. CDR3 nucleotides: TGTGCCAGCAGCCAAACTAGCGGCTTCTACAATGAGCAGTTCTTC. The whole variable domain, filled in from reference TRBV5-6 and TRBJ2-1, reads DAGVTQSPTHLIKTRGQQVTLRCSPKSGHDTVSWYQQALGQGPQFIFQYYEEEERQRGNFPDRFSGHQFPNYSSELNVNALLLGDSALYLCASSQTSGFYNEQFFGPGTRLTVL.

This rearrangement joins TRBV10-3 to TRBJ1-2; 8 nucleotides align to TRBD1. This CDR3 region has 16 residues. The junction had 13 bases not matched to a gene; V was cut back by 7 bases and J by 3 bases. Germline assignment: CDR1 ENHRY and CDR2 SYGVKD. CDR3 in amino acids: CAITNTRTGNDYGYTF. CDR3 DNA sequence: TGTGCCATCACCAATACACGGACAGGGAACGACTATGGCTACACCTTC.

V usage is TRBV24-1 and J usage is TRBJ2-5, with D possibly TRBD1 on 6 matching bases. There are 15 residues in the CDR3. V was clipped by 2 bases and J by 1 base, with 10 bases between them. Germline V gives CDR1 KGHDR, CDR2 SFDVKD. CDR3 bases: TGTGCCACCAGTGATTCAACAGGGTCCCAAGAGACCCAGTACTTC. Residues: CATSDSTGSQETQYF.

The chain has TRBV2 and TRBJ2-1; 13 positions agree with TRBD2. The CDR3 runs 15 residues. Germline V gene lookup returns CDR1 SNHLY and CDR2 FYNNEI. The trim removed 6 bases at V and 8 bases at J, leaving 7 bases unmatched. This chain's CDR3 is CASSTGLAGVHEQFF. The DNA of the CDR3 is TGTGCCAGCAGCACCGGACTAGCGGGAGTGCATGAGCAGTTCTTC.

V is TRBV5-1 and J is TRBJ2-7; 8 bases align to TRBD1. The J segment lost 2 bases and the V segment lost 6 bases, leaving 7 bases of the junction unmatched. Germline CDR1 is SGHRS and CDR2 is YFSETQ. The CDR3 consists of 14 residues. The CDR3 is CASNHGQGAYEQYF. The CDR3 DNA sequence: TGCGCCAGCAACCATGGACAGGGAGCCTACGAGCAGTACTTC.

V is TRBV12-3 or TRBV12-4 and J is TRBJ1-1, with D perhaps matching TRBD1 (5 bases). V lost 6 bases and J 5 bases, leaving 13 bases between the germline ends. The CDR3 totals 13 residues. CDR3 protein: CASRGTWGTEAFF. As DNA, the CDR3 is TGTGCCAGCAGGGGGACTTGGGGTACTGAAGCTTTCTTT.

This sequence joins TRBV7-2 and TRBJ2-7; 14 nucleotides agree with TRBD2. CDR1 and CDR2 (germline): SGHTA, FQGNSA. V was clipped by 5 bases and J by 3 bases; unmatched bases: 6. CDR3 size: 16 residues. The CDR3: CASSIGGTSGSYEQYF. As DNA, the CDR3 is TGTGCCAGCAGCATAGGGGGGACTAGCGGGAGCTACGAGCAGTACTTC.

V is TRBV6-5 and J is TRBJ1-6, with 9 positions matching TRBD1. Germline V CDR1 and CDR2: MNHEY, SVGAGI. Trimming took 8 bases from V and 7 from J; bases not matched to a gene: 6. There are 14 residues in the CDR3. This CDR3 reads CASLGTGNNSPLHF. The CDR3 nucleotides are TGTGCCAGCTTGGGGACAGGGAACAATTCACCCCTCCACTTT.

The table lists this clone with a few counts. The chain joins TRBV28 to TRBJ2-7, with 10 bases aligning to TRBD1. CDR3 length equals 13 residues. Germline-derived CDR1 and CDR2 are MDHEN and SYDVKM. Germline trimming cut 5 bases from V and 5 bases from J; bases unmatched to any gene: 3. The CDR3 DNA sequence: TGTGCCAGCAGTGACAGGGGGCTAGACGAGCAGTACTTC. It is translated as CASSDRGLDEQYF. Supplemented by reference TRBV28 and TRBJ2-7, the full variable domain reads DVKVTQSSRYLVKRTGEKVFLECVQDMDHENMFWYRQDPGLGLRLIYFSYDVKMKEKGDIPEGYSVSREKKERFSLILESASTNQTSMYLCASSDRGLDEQYFGPGTRLTVT.

The chain links TRBV5-1 to TRBJ2-2; 11 bases align to TRBD1. The V and J ends lost 4 bases and 7 bases, in that order; junction bases with no gene match: 6. The CDR3 sequence is 15 residues long. Germline lookup yields CDR1 SGHRS and CDR2 YFSETQ. CDR3 sequence (DNA): TGCGCCAGCAGCAGCGGGACAGGGGGATACGGGGAGCTGTTTTTT. Translating it yields CASSSGTGGYGELFF.

This clone was counted a single time. The rearrangement links TRBV10-3 to TRBJ2-7; 8 nucleotides agree with TRBD2. The germline V gene has CDR1 ENHRY and CDR2 SYGVKD. Trimming removed 6 bases from V and 3 bases from J; junction bases left unmatched: 7. This CDR3 spans 14 amino acids. The chain's CDR3 is CAIRKAGEGYEQYF. CDR3 DNA: TGTGCCATCAGAAAAGCGGGAGAAGGCTACGAGCAGTACTTC.

This clone has just one count. This rearrangement joins TRBV6-4 to TRBJ2-1; 8 bases match TRBD1. The CDR3 covers 15 residues. V dropped 4 bases and J dropped 6; count of bases not matched to a gene: 8. CDR1 is MRHNA, CDR2 SNTAGT, per germline. CDR3: CASSVGQGETNEQFF. For the CDR3, the DNA is TGTGCCAGCAGTGTTGGACAGGGTGAGACCAATGAGCAGTTCTTC.

The genes are TRBV9 and TRBJ2-1; D is possibly TRBD1 (7 bases). The CDR3 has 14 residues. Germline CDR1 and CDR2: SGDLS and YYNGEE. Trimming removed 4 bases at V and 9 bases at J, with 17 bases between. CDR3 coding DNA: TGTGCCAGCAGCATATCAACAGGGGAGGCTGAGCAGTTCTTC. Translated: CASSISTGEAEQFF.

V is TRBV14 and J is TRBJ2-6; D is possibly TRBD1 (6 bases). Germline assignment: CDR1 SGHDN and CDR2 FVKESK. CDR3 length: 16 residues. Trimming left V 4 bases short and J 3 bases short, with 13 bases between. CDR3 sequence: CASSPRGEGGANVLTF. CDR3 bases: TGTGCCAGCAGCCCCAGGGGCGAAGGTGGGGCCAACGTCCTGACTTTC.

This rearrangement joins TRBV4-2 to TRBJ2-1; the D is unclear. Per germline, CDR1 LGHNA and CDR2 YNFKEQ. V lost 1 base, J lost 12 bases, and 10 bases lay in between. This CDR3 spans 12 amino acids. CDR3 sequence (DNA): TGTGCCAGCAGCCAAGGGCGGTCGGGGCAGTTCTTC. Protein sequence: CASSQGRSGQFF.

The J gene is TRBJ2-5, the V gene TRBV5-1; 8 bases agree with TRBD2. V was pared by 0 bases and J by 5 bases, with 6 bases of the junction left unmatched. Germline CDR1 reads SGHRS; CDR2 reads YFSETQ. CDR3 size: 15 residues. The DNA of the CDR3 is TGCGCCAGCAGCTTGGAGGGCGGGAGGCGGGAGACCCAGTACTTC. This sequence encodes CASSLEGGRRETQYF. The full variable domain, completed using reference TRBV5-1 and TRBJ2-5, is KAGVTQTPRYLIKTRGQQVTLSCSPISGHRSVSWYQQTPGQGLQFLFEYFSETQRNKGNFPGRFSGRQFSNSRSEMNVSTLELGDSALYLCASSLEGGRRETQYFGPGTRLLVL.

The chain links TRBV5-1 to TRBJ1-4; no firm D call. The CDR3 loop spans 15 amino acids. V was shortened by 1 base and J by 7 bases, with 14 bases between the two germline ends. From germline, CDR1 is SGHRS and CDR2 YFSETQ. This chain's CDR3 is CASSLTLLEGEKLFF. The CDR3 coding sequence is TGCGCCAGCAGCTTGACCCTTTTAGAGGGTGAAAAACTGTTTTTT.

Turning to this clone: Other DNA sequences from this sample encode an identical CDR3 as well. This chain joins TRBV20-1 and TRBJ2-7; TRBD1 might be the D (6 bases). The CDR3 totals 17 residues. Germline CDR1 DFQATT, CDR2 SNEGSKA (reference sequence). V lost 6 bases and J 3 bases, leaving 27 bases between the germline ends. DNA for the CDR3: TGCAGTGCGAGTCGTTTTGGGACATCTAAAATTAACTACGAGCAGTACTTC. Its protein product is CSASRFGTSKINYEQYF.

The chain uses TRBV7-6 and TRBJ2-5, with 10 positions matching TRBD2. Germline V gives CDR1 SGHVS, CDR2 FNYEAQ. The V segment lost 1 base and the J segment 1 base; nucleotides outside the gene matches: 3. The CDR3 contains 16 residues. CDR3 residues: CASSLVGLALQETQYF. In nucleotides, the CDR3 is TGTGCCAGCAGCTTAGTGGGACTAGCGCTCCAAGAGACCCAGTACTTC. The full variable domain, rest sourced from reference TRBV7-6 and TRBJ2-5, is GAGVSQSPRYKVTKRGQDVALRCDPISGHVSLYWYRQALGQGPEFLTYFNYEAQQDKSGLPNDRFSAERPEGSISTLTIQRTEQRDSAMYRCASSLVGLALQETQYFGPGTRLLVL.

The V call is TRBV6-5, the J call TRBJ1-1; 7 nucleotides align to TRBD1. The germline gives CDR1 MNHEY, CDR2 SVGAGI. V dropped 5 bases and J dropped 1; count of bases not matched to a gene: 4. This CDR3 has 14 amino acids. The CDR3 bases are TGTGCCAGCAGTCCCGGGACAGAGAACACTGAAGCTTTCTTT. This codes for CASSPGTENTEAFF.

The genes are TRBV20-1 and TRBJ2-1; the D is unclear. The CDR3 is 15 residues long. V dropped 3 bases and J dropped 5 bases, with 17 bases sitting between them. Per the germline V gene, CDR1 is DFQATT and CDR2 is SNEGSKA (reference sequence). The DNA of the CDR3 is TGCAGTGCTAGTCCCCTGGCGAGACTCAACAATGAGCAGTTCTTC. Protein product: CSASPLARLNNEQFF.